The 21 T cell receptor beta chains presented below share a single source sample, sequenced in a study of breast tumors, draining lymph nodes, adjacent tissues. TCRdb processed the multiplex PCR reads anew with MiXCR; each CDR3 protein has one entry. The sample has 140,000 to 150,000 distinct CDR3 sequences; around a third are singletons. Axillary draining lymph nodes of breast cancer patients supplied the node samples. Sequences were obtained from axillary lymph node tissue. These receptors all stem from a female donor with breast cancer. Some clones in this sample may be carry-over from other donors' samples.

In its sample, this clonotype was seen a few times. The gene calls are TRBV9 and TRBJ1-1; D gene uncertain. CDR3 length: 15 residues. CDR1 and CDR2 (germline): SGDLS, YYNGEE. Trimming shortened V by 3 bases and J by 1 base, and 13 bases separated the two germline ends. CDR3: CASSASRAWNTEAFF. CDR3 sequence (DNA): TGTGCCAGCAGCGCTTCGCGGGCGTGGAACACTGAAGCTTTCTTT.

Comments on this clonotype: Its ends do not fully match the called genes, so a read error is possible. This chain connects TRBV5-4 to TRBJ2-3, with 7 bases lining up with TRBD1. The CDR3 sequence is 14 residues long. From germline, CDR1 is SGHNT and CDR2 YYREEE (reference sequence). The chain's CDR3 is CVSSSGQAPDTQYF. CDR3 sequence (DNA): TGTGTCAGCAGCTCCGGACAGGCCCCAGATACGCAGTATTTT. The variable domain in full, completed from reference TRBV5-4 and TRBJ2-3, reads ETGVTQSPTHLIKTRGQQVTLRCSSQSGHNTVSWYQQALGQGPQFIFQYYREEENGRGNFPPRFSGLQFPNYSSELNVNALELDDSALYLCVSSSGQAPDTQYFGPGTRLTVL.

The rearrangement links TRBV20-1 to TRBJ2-1; 12 nucleotides agree with TRBD2. The V gene end was trimmed by 2 bases and the J gene end by 4 bases; junction bases not matched to a gene: 6. The CDR3 totals 16 residues. From germline, CDR1 is DFQATT and CDR2 SNEGSKA (reference sequence). Here the CDR3 DNA reads TGCAGTGCTAGACGGTTAGGACTAGCGGGGTACAATGAGCAGTTCTTC. It translates to CSARRLGLAGYNEQFF.

As to this clonotype: A much larger clone differs by one base, so this may be a read error. The chain employs TRBV5-5 and TRBJ2-7, with 7 bases fitting TRBD1. The CDR3 sequence is 14 residues long. From germline, CDR1 is SGHKS and CDR2 YYEKEE (reference sequence). Here the CDR3 DNA reads TGTGCCAGCAGCCCTCGGGACAGTCCTTACGGGCAGTACTTC. Protein product: CASSPRDSPYGQYF.

Many counts were recorded for this clonotype. V and J are TRBV18 and TRBJ2-5; D remains unclear. This CDR3 is 13 amino acids long. The V end was cut by 2 bases, the J end by 1 base, with 5 bases between. Germline values: CDR1 KGHSH, CDR2 LQKENI. The CDR3 bases are TGTGCCAGCTCACCAGGGCTCCAAGAGACCCAGTACTTC. It yields the protein CASSPGLQETQYF.

This clonotype was seen repeatedly, ten times or more. The gene calls are TRBV2 and TRBJ1-2, with D unclear. The CDR3 covers 18 residues. Trimming stripped 2 bases from V and 5 bases from J, with 24 bases between. CDR1 is SNHLY and CDR2 is FYNNEI in the germline V gene. CDR3 nucleotide sequence: TGTGCCAGCAGTGAAATTTATGCCAGCATACAATTCCTATATGGCTACACCTTC. Protein product: CASSEIYASIQFLYGYTF.

Regarding this clonotype: This may be a read error, as it is one base from a much larger clone. V and J are TRBV6-5 and TRBJ2-7, with D perhaps TRBD1 (5 bases). Trimming stripped 6 bases from V and 1 base from J, with 7 bases between. Germline lookup yields CDR1 MNHEY and CDR2 SVGAGI. CDR3 length equals 12 residues. CDR3 in DNA: TGTGCCAGCAGGCCAGGGTCCTACGAGCAGTACTTC. This gives the protein CASRPGSYEQYF.

This clonotype is a singleton in its sample. The V gene is TRBV20-1, the J gene TRBJ2-3; 16 positions agree with TRBD2. V was clipped by 3 bases and J by 6 bases; unmatched bases: 6. Looked up from germline, CDR1 is DFQATT and CDR2 is SNEGSKA (reference sequence). This CDR3 spans 16 amino acids. In nucleotides, the CDR3 is TGCAGTGCTAGCCCGGGACTAGCGGGGGGGAGTGATACGCAGTATTTT. Translating gives CSASPGLAGGSDTQYF.

There are many counts of this clonotype. The V and J genes are TRBV6-4 and TRBJ2-7, with D unresolved. V was trimmed by 0 bases and J by 1 base, leaving 4 bases between them. Germline V CDR1 and CDR2: MRHNA, SNTAGT. The CDR3 runs 13 residues. CDR3 DNA sequence: TGTGCCAGCAGTGACTCGACATCCTACGAGCAGTACGTC. Translating it yields CASSDSTSYEQYV.

Many counts were recorded for this clonotype. The chain combines TRBV7-9 with TRBJ1-2; 7 bases match TRBD1. The CDR3 has 13 amino acids. CDR1 is SEHNR and CDR2 is FQNEAQ in the germline V gene (reference sequence). V was pared by 3 bases and J by 5 bases, with 3 bases of the junction left unmatched. CDR3 protein: CASSFTGEYGYTF. The CDR3 region has the DNA TGTGCCAGCAGCTTTACAGGGGAGTATGGCTACACCTTC.

This clonotype was detected many times. The chain has TRBV6-6 and TRBJ1-5; a possible D gene is TRBD1 (5 bases). This CDR3 is 15 amino acids long. The germline V gene encodes CDR1 MNHNY and CDR2 SVGAGI (reference sequence). V dropped 5 bases and J dropped 0 bases, with 11 bases sitting between them. CDR3 coding DNA: TGTGCCAGCAGTATTGGGGGGGGTAGCAATCAGCCCCAGCATTTT. It specifies CASSIGGGSNQPQHF.

CDR3 sequence reads: CASSSSMDEQYV. CDR3 nucleotide sequence: TGTGCCAGCAGCTCCTCGATGGATGAGCAGTACGTC. This chain links TRBV11-2 with TRBJ2-7, with no clear D. Germline assignment: CDR1 SGHAT and CDR2 FQNNGV. The CDR3 covers 12 residues. The V and J ends lost 4 bases and 7 bases respectively, with 11 bases between them.

CDR3 sequence: CASSQGQDYEQYF. DNA for the CDR3: TGTGCCAGCAGCCAGGGACAGGACTACGAGCAGTACTTC. The genes are TRBV4-2 and TRBJ2-7; 8 bases are shared with TRBD1. CDR1 and CDR2 from the germline V gene are LGHNA and YNFKEQ. Trimming at V came to 3 bases and at J to 3 bases, leaving 1 base not matched to a gene. This CDR3 contains 13 residues.

Many counts were recorded for this clonotype. This chain joins TRBV6-1 and TRBJ2-7, with TRBD2 matching over 10 bases. This CDR3 contains 15 residues. J was trimmed by 2 bases and V by 3 bases; bases with no gene match: 4. Germline CDR1 and CDR2: MNHNS and SASEGT. CDR3 in DNA: TGTGCCAGCAGTGAGGGGCTAGCGGGGGCCTACGAGCAGTACGTC. It is translated as CASSEGLAGAYEQYV.

This rearrangement joins TRBV7-9 to TRBJ2-5, with TRBD1 matching over 8 bases. The CDR3 consists of 14 residues. Per germline, CDR1 SEHNR and CDR2 FQNEAQ (reference sequence). J gave up 5 bases and V 1 base, and 3 bases lay outside the gene matches. The CDR3 loop reads CASSLGTGQETQYF. CDR3 nucleotides: TGTGCCAGCAGCTTAGGGACAGGGCAGGAGACCCAGTACTTC.

At least ten counts were recorded for this clonotype. The CDR3 bases are TGTGCCACCAGCAGAGGCGGGGGGAGTGGCTATGGCTACACCTTC. This encodes CATSRGGGSGYGYTF. This rearrangement joins TRBV15 to TRBJ1-2; a weak D match, TRBD1 (5 bases). V lost 1 base to trimming and J lost 4 bases, with 13 bases between them. This CDR3 is built from 15 residues. Per germline, CDR1 LNHNV and CDR2 YYDKDF (reference sequence).

The chain is built from TRBV5-4 and TRBJ2-2, with D uncertain. Trimming took 1 base from V and 4 from J, leaving 8 bases between them. This CDR3 has 14 residues. Germline V gene data show CDR1 as SGHNT and CDR2 as YYREEE (reference sequence). The chain's CDR3 is CASSLNQATGELFF. The DNA of the CDR3 is TGTGCCAGCAGCTTGAACCAGGCCACCGGGGAGCTGTTTTTT.

This clonotype was recorded at least ten times. V is TRBV5-6 and J is TRBJ2-1, with 7 bases identical to TRBD1. There are 14 residues in the CDR3. J was trimmed by 0 bases and V by 3 bases; bases with no gene match: 0. Per germline, CDR1 SGHDT and CDR2 YYEEEE. CDR3 DNA: TGTGCCAGCAGCTGGGACAGCTCCTACAATGAGCAGTTCTTC. It codes for CASSWDSSYNEQFF. Variable domain in full (rest from reference TRBV5-6 and TRBJ2-1): DAGVTQSPTHLIKTRGQQVTLRCSPKSGHDTVSWYQQALGQGPQFIFQYYEEEERQRGNFPDRFSGHQFPNYSSELNVNALLLGDSALYLCASSWDSSYNEQFFGPGTRLTVL.

CDR3 nucleotide sequence: TGTGCCAGCAGATCGGGGACAGGACAAGAGACCCAGTACTTC. This sequence encodes CASRSGTGQETQYF. The V gene is TRBV12-3 or TRBV12-4, the J gene TRBJ2-5, with TRBD1 matching over 8 bases. The J segment lost 2 bases and the V segment lost 6 bases, leaving 5 bases of the junction unmatched. The CDR3 contains 14 residues.

This clonotype came up a few times. The chain is built from TRBV6-2 or TRBV6-3 and TRBJ2-7; weak D call: TRBD2 (5 bases). Germline V gene sequence: CDR1 MNHEY, CDR2 SVGEGT. Trimming stripped 5 bases from V and 1 base from J, with 12 bases between. This CDR3 has 14 amino acids. CDR3 sequence reads: CASSHERRSYEQYV. The DNA of the CDR3 is TGTGCCAGCAGTCACGAACGGAGGTCCTACGAGCAGTACGTC.

Many counts were recorded for this clonotype. The J gene is TRBJ2-3, the V gene TRBV7-2, with D perhaps matching TRBD1 or TRBD2 (5 bases each). Germline CDR1 reads SGHTA; CDR2 reads FQGNSA. This CDR3 is built from 14 residues. V shed 5 bases and J shed 3 bases, with 12 bases lying between them. This chain's CDR3 is CASSLGVHTDTQYF. The CDR3 DNA is TGTGCCAGCAGCCTGGGGGTCCATACAGATACGCAGTATTTT.